This entry lists 13 T cell receptor beta chains sequenced from one sample in a study of neoadjuvant anti-PD-1 for oral cavity cancer. Repertoires were generated with immunoSEQ multiplex PCR, while TCRdb's copy carries only in-frame clones and drops some. The sample holds fewer than 20,000 clones, around two thirds seen once. The sequenced sample was PBMCs, obtained before nivolumab (anti-PD-1) treatment. The receptors were gathered from a person aged 35 to 85 with oral cavity squamous cell carcinoma.

The CDR3 DNA follows: TGTGCCTGGAGTGCCCTTGGCCGGGACAGGGTTAAGCCCCAGCATTTT. Translated: CAWSALGRDRVKPQHF. The chain carries TRBV30 and TRBJ1-5, with 9 positions matching TRBD1. Germline-derived CDR1 and CDR2 are GTSNPN and SVGIG (reference sequence). The V segment lost 1 base and the J segment 8 bases; nucleotides outside the gene matches: 12. The CDR3 totals 16 residues.

V gene TRBV28 combines with J gene TRBJ2-2, with unresolved D. This CDR3 is 11 amino acids long. The germline V gene encodes CDR1 MDHEN and CDR2 SYDVKM. V lost 8 bases, J lost 5 bases, and 6 bases lay in between. The CDR3 region is CASGSTGELFF. Here the CDR3 DNA reads TGTGCCAGCGGTAGTACCGGGGAGCTGTTTTTT. Using reference TRBV28 and TRBJ2-2 for the parts outside the CDR3, the full variable domain is DVKVTQSSRYLVKRTGEKVFLECVQDMDHENMFWYRQDPGLGLRLIYFSYDVKMKEKGDIPEGYSVSREKKERFSLILESASTNQTSMYLCASGSTGELFFGEGSRLTVL.

The rearrangement joins TRBV27 to TRBJ2-7, with no clear D. In germline, CDR1 is MNHEY, CDR2 SMNVEV (reference sequence). The CDR3 spans 12 residues. V was shortened by 4 bases and J by 4 bases, with 8 bases between the two germline ends. In DNA, the CDR3 is TGTGCCAGCAGTTCGGACGGTTACGAGCAGTACTTC. Its translation: CASSSDGYEQYF.

This chain links TRBV5-4 with TRBJ2-7; the D call may be TRBD1 or TRBD2 (5 bases each). Germline assignment: CDR1 SGHNT and CDR2 YYREEE (reference sequence). The CDR3 length is 15 residues. V lost 0 bases, J lost 3 bases, and 13 bases lay in between. The CDR3 spells CASSLDGASFYEQYF. CDR3 bases: TGTGCCAGCAGCTTGGATGGGGCTAGCTTCTACGAGCAGTACTTC.

The genes are TRBV25-1 and TRBJ2-5, with TRBD2 matching 7 bases. Germline-derived CDR1 and CDR2 are MGHDK and SYGVNS. J was trimmed by 5 bases and V by 4 bases; bases with no gene match: 16. The CDR3 runs to 17 residues. This CDR3 reads CASSGFAGVKGRETQYF. The CDR3 DNA follows: TGTGCCAGCAGTGGGTTTGCGGGAGTGAAGGGCCGGGAGACCCAGTACTTC.

This clone came up once. The chain is built from TRBV7-9 and TRBJ2-2, with D maybe TRBD1 (6 bases). Germline loops: CDR1 SEHNR, CDR2 FQNEAQ (reference sequence). V was pared by 4 bases and J by 0 bases, with 9 bases between. The CDR3 extends over 15 amino acids. This CDR3 is CASSWGTSNTGELFF. The CDR3 DNA is TGTGCCAGCAGCTGGGGGACATCGAACACCGGGGAGCTGTTTTTT.

The V and J genes are TRBV10-1 and TRBJ1-1; no clear D. Germline V gene lookup returns CDR1 WNHNN and CDR2 SYGVQD (reference sequence). V lost 8 bases to trimming and J lost 5 bases, with 15 bases between them. The CDR3 has 13 amino acids. The CDR3 sequence: CASAAAPLTEAFF. CDR3 nucleotides: TGCGCCAGCGCGGCAGCCCCCCTGACTGAAGCTTTCTTT.

The chain joins TRBV15 to TRBJ2-7; no definite D call. From germline, CDR1 is LNHNV and CDR2 YYDKDF (reference sequence). Between the trimmed V and J ends, which lost 0 bases and 6 bases, there was a span of 6 bases. The CDR3 runs to 12 residues. As DNA, the CDR3 is TGTGCCACCAGCAGAGATGGGTTCGAGCAGTACTTC. It yields the protein CATSRDGFEQYF.

The rearrangement uses TRBV19 and TRBJ1-1; TRBD1 aligns across 8 bases. Germline CDR1 is LNHDA and CDR2 is SQIVND (reference sequence). The CDR3 consists of 14 residues. With 7 bases clipped from V and 3 bases from J, the junction kept 7 bases outside the gene matches. The CDR3 DNA reads as TGTGCCAGTATAAGGACAGGGAGGGACACTGAAGCTTTCTTT. Protein sequence: CASIRTGRDTEAFF.

The J gene is TRBJ2-7, the V gene TRBV9; the D gene is possibly TRBD1 (6 bases). The CDR3 is made up of 13 amino acids. The V gene's germline CDR1 is SGDLS and CDR2 YYNGEE. The ends were cut back, 4 bases at V and 2 bases at J, with 10 bases in the middle. This CDR3 is CASSPGEAYEQYF. The DNA for the CDR3 is TGTGCCAGCAGCCCAGGGGAAGCCTACGAGCAGTACTTC.

The rearrangement uses TRBV5-1 and TRBJ2-1; TRBD2 agrees at 7 bases. Germline V gene data show CDR1 as SGHRS and CDR2 as YFSETQ. V shed 4 bases, J shed 10 bases, and the junction held 14 bases outside the gene matches. This CDR3 region has 15 residues. CDR3 nucleotide sequence: TGCGCCAGCAGCCCATTGGGGCCTAGCGGAATGGAGCAGTTCTTC. It is translated as CASSPLGPSGMEQFF.

The CDR3 reads CASSQLAGGTGELFF. In DNA form, the CDR3 reads TGTGCCAGCAGCCAACTAGCGGGAGGCACCGGGGAGCTGTTTTTT. The V and J genes are TRBV11-2 and TRBJ2-2; 12 nucleotides line up with TRBD2. Germline V gene data show CDR1 as SGHAT and CDR2 as FQNNGV. The junction had 2 bases not matched to a gene; V was cut back by 5 bases and J by 4 bases. This CDR3 region has 15 residues.

This clone has only a few counts. This sequence joins TRBV9 and TRBJ2-2; maybe TRBD2 (6 bases). This CDR3 region has 14 residues. The germline V gene encodes CDR1 SGDLS and CDR2 YYNGEE. V was pared by 1 base and J by 3 bases, with 7 bases between. CDR3 nucleotide sequence: TGTGCCAGCAGCGTATTAGCGGACACCGGGGAGCTGTTTTTT. Encoded protein: CASSVLADTGELFF.